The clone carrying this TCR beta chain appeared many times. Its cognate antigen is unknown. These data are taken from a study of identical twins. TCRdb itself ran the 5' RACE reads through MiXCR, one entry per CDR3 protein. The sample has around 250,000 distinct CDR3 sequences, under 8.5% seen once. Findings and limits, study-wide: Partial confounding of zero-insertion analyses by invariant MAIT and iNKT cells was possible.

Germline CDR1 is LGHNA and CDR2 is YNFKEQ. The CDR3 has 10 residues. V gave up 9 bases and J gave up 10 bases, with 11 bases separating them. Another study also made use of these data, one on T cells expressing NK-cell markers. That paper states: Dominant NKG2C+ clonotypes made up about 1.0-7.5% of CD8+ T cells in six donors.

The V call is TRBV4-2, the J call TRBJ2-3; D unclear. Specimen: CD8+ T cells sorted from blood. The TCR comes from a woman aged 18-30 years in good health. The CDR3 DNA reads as TGTGCCAGGGAATGGGCGGCGCAGTATTTT. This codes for CAREWAAQYF.